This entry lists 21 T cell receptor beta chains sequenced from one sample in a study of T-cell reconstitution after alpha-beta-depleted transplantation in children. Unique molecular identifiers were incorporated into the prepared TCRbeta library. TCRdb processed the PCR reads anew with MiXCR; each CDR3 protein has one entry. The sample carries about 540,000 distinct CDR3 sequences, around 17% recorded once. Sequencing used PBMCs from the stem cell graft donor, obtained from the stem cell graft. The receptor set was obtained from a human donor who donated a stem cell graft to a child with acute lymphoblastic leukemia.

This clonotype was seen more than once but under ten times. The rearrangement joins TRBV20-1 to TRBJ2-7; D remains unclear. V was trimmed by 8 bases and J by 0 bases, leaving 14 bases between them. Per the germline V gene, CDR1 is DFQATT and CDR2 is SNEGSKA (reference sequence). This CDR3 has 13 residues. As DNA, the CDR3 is TGCAGTTCCCTCCTAGACAACTCCTACGAGCAGTACTTC. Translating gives CSSLLDNSYEQYF.

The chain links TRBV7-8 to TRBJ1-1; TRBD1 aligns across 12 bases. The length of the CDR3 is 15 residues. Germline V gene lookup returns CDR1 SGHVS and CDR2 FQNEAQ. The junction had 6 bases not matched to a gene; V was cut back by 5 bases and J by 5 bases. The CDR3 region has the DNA TGTGCCAGCAGCCGTGGGGGACAGGGGGCAACTGAAGCTTTCTTT. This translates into CASSRGGQGATEAFF.

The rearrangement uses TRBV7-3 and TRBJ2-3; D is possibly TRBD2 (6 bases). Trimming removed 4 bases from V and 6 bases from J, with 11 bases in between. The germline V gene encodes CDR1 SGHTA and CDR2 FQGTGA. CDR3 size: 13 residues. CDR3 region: CASSSDLADTQYF. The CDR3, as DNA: TGTGCCAGCAGCTCAGACCTAGCGGATACGCAGTATTTT.

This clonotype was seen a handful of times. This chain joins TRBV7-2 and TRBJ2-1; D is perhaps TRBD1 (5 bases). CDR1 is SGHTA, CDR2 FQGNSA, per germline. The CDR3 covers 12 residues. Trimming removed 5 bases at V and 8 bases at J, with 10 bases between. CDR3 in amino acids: CASSRAGYEQFF. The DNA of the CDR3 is TGTGCCAGCAGCCGCGCAGGGTATGAGCAGTTCTTC.

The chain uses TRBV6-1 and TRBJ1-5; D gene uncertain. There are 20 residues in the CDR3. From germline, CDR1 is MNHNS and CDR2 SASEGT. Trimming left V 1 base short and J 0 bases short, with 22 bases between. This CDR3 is CASSEDWVEIKPYSNQPQHF. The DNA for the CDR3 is TGTGCCAGCAGTGAAGATTGGGTAGAGATCAAACCTTATAGCAATCAGCCCCAGCATTTT.

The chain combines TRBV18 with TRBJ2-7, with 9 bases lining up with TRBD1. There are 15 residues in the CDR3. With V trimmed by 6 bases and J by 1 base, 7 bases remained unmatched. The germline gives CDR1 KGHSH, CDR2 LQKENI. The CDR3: CASSHPGTGSYEQYF. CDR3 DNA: TGTGCCAGCTCCCATCCCGGGACAGGGTCCTACGAGCAGTACTTC.

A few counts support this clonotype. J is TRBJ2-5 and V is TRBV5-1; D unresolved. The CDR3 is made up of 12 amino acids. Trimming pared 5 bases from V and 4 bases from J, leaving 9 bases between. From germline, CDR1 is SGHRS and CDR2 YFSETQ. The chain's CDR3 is CASRRLGETQYF. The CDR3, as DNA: TGCGCCAGCAGGCGGCTGGGAGAGACCCAGTACTTC.

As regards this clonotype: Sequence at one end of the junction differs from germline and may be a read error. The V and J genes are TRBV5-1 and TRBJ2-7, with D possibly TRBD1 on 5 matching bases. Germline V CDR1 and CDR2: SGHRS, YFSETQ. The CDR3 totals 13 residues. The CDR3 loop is CASGLTAYYEQYF. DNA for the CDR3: TGCGCCAGCGGCTTGACAGCCTACTACGAGCAGTACTTC.

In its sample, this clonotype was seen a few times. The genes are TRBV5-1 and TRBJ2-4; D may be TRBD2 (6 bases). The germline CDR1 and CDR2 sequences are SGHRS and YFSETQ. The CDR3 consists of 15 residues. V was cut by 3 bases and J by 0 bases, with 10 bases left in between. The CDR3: CASSWRGLAKNIQYF. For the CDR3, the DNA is TGCGCCAGCAGCTGGCGGGGACTAGCCAAAAACATTCAGTACTTC.

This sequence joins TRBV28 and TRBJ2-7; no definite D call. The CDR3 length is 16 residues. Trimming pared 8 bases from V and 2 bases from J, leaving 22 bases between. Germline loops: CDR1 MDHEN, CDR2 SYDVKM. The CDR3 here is CASARAPGRFTYEQYF. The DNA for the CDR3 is TGTGCCAGCGCCCGTGCCCCGGGCAGGTTTACCTACGAGCAGTACTTC.

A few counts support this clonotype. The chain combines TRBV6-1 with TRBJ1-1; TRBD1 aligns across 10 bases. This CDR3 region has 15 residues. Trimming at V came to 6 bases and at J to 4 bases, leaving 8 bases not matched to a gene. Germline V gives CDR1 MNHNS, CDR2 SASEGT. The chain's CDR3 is CASRVAGTGATEAFF. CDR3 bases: TGTGCCAGCAGAGTCGCCGGGACAGGGGCCACTGAAGCTTTCTTT.

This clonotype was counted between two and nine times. The DNA for the CDR3 is TGTGCCAGCAGCTTAGCCTATAGCGGGGATGACAATGAGCAGTTCTTC. Translation: CASSLAYSGDDNEQFF. The V gene is TRBV7-9, the J gene TRBJ2-1, with 8 bases aligning to TRBD2. V lost 0 bases and J lost 5; bases outside the gene matches: 6. The CDR3 runs 16 residues. The germline CDR1 and CDR2 sequences are SEHNR and FQNEAQ (reference sequence). The variable domain in full, completed from reference TRBV7-9 and TRBJ2-1, reads DTGVSQNPRHKITKRGQNVTFRCDPISEHNRLYWYRQTLGQGPEFLTYFQNEAQLEKSRLLSDRFSAERPKGSFSTLEIQRTEQGDSAMYLCASSLAYSGDDNEQFFGPGTRLTVL.

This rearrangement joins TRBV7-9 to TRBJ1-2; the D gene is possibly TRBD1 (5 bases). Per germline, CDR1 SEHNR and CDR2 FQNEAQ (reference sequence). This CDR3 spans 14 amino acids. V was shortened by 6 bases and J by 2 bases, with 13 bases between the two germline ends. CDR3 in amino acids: CASRTTQGNYGYTF. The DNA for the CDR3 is TGTGCCAGCAGAACTACCCAGGGAAACTATGGCTACACCTTC. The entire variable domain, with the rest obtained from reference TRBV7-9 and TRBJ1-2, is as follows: DTGVSQNPRHKITKRGQNVTFRCDPISEHNRLYWYRQTLGQGPEFLTYFQNEAQLEKSRLLSDRFSAERPKGSFSTLEIQRTEQGDSAMYLCASRTTQGNYGYTFGSGTRLTVV.

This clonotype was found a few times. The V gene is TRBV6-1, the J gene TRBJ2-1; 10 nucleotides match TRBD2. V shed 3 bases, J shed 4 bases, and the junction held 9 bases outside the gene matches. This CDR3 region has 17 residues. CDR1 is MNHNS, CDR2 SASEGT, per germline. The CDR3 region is CASSDLAGAPIYNEQFF. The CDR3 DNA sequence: TGTGCCAGCAGTGACCTAGCGGGAGCGCCCATTTACAATGAGCAGTTCTTC.

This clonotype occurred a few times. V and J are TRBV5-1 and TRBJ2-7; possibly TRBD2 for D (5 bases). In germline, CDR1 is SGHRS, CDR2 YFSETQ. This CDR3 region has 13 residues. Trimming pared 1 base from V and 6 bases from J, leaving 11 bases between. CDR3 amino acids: CASSLPFGIEQYF. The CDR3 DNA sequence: TGCGCCAGCAGCTTGCCCTTCGGGATCGAGCAGTACTTC.

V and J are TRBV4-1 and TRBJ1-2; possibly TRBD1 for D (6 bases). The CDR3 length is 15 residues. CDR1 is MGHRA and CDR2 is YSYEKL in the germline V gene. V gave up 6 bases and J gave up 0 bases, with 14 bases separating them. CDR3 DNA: TGCGCCAGCAGACCCACAGGGCGGACTAACTATGGCTACACCTTC. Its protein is CASRPTGRTNYGYTF.

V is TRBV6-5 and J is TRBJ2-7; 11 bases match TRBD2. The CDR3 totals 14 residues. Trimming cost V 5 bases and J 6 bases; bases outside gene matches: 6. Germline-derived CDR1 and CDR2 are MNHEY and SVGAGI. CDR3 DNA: TGTGCCAGCAGTACTAGCGGGAGTGGGTCCGAGCAGTACTTC. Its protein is CASSTSGSGSEQYF.

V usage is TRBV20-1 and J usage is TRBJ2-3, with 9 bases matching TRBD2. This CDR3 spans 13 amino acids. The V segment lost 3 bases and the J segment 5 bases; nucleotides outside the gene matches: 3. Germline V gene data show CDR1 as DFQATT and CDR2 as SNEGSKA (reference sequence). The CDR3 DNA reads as TGCAGTGCTAGGGCGGGAGGGGTAGATACGCAGTATTTT. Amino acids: CSARAGGVDTQYF.

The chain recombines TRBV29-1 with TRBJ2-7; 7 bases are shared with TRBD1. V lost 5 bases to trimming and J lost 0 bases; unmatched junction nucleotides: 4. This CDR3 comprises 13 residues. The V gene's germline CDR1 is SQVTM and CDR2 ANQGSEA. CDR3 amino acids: CSVYTGASYEQYF. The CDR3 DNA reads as TGCAGCGTTTATACAGGGGCCTCCTACGAGCAGTACTTC.

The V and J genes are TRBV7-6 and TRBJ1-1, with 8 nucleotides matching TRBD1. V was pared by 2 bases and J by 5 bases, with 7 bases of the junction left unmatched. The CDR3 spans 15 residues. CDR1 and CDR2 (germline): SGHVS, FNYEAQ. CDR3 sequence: CASSLSTGARTEAFF. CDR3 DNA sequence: TGTGCCAGCAGCTTATCGACAGGGGCGAGGACTGAAGCTTTCTTT.

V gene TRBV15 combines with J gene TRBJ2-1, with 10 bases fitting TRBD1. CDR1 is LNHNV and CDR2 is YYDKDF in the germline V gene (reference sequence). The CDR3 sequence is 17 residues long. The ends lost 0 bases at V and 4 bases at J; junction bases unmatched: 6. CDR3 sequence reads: CATSRDRDRGPYNEQFF. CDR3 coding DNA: TGTGCCACCAGCAGAGATAGGGACAGGGGACCTTACAATGAGCAGTTCTTC.